These T cell receptor beta chains were read from a single sample in a study of blood T cell repertoires in COVID-19. Profiled with immunoSEQ multiplex PCR; TCRdb holds only in-frame clones, not every one. The sample lists a few hundred thousand clones, roughly 86% occurring once. The sequenced material came from peripheral blood. The receptors stem from a man aged 80 or over with acute or convalescent COVID-19. Both conserved end residues are trimmed from each CDR3. Only part of the rows carry a size: once, few, many, or a class if the clone is expanded.

>TRBV3-1/TRBV3-2|TRBJ1-1|NA
ASSVQVNLEAF
>TRBV2|TRBJ2-1|NA
ASSEEALSSYNEQF
>TRBV6-5|TRBJ2-7|NA
ASTTGTATYEQY
>TRBV5-6|TRBJ2-7|once
ASSTGTSLEQY
>TRBV2|TRBJ1-5|NA
ASSIGRLNQPQH
>TRBV5-1|TRBJ1-1|NA
ASSSDGVGNTEAF
>TRBV28|TRBJ1-1|NA
ASSSDWGGVTEAF
>TRBV11-2|TRBJ1-2|once
ASSLRTLYGYT
>TRBV27|TRBJ2-2|NA
ASSSAAGRELF
>TRBV10-3|TRBJ2-1|few
AISSSTSGALNEQF
>TRBV29-1|TRBJ2-1|NA
SVVSMAGGKNEQF
>TRBV6-6|TRBJ1-1|NA
ASSYSPREGTEAF
>TRBV7-9|TRBJ1-4|NA
ASSLFRGSTTNEKLF
>TRBV6-5|TRBJ1-6|NA
ASTPRADNSPLH
>TRBV19|TRBJ2-2|NA
ASSLRRGWGELF
>TRBV19|TRBJ2-3|NA
ASSIGSGSTDTQY
>TRBV5-6|TRBJ2-2|NA
ASSSGTDFFANTGELF
>TRBV7-9|TRBJ1-1|NA
ASSLDRNRYPPNTEAF
>TRBV6-5|TRBJ1-2|NA
ASSSQGSGYT
>TRBV11-3|TRBJ2-7|NA
ASSLGPSSYEQY
>TRBV28|TRBJ2-3|NA
ASRDSDTQY
>TRBV3-1/TRBV3-2|TRBJ1-1|NA
ASSQGDRWHTEAF
>TRBV9|TRBJ1-4|NA
ASSVVGQGGKLF
>TRBV28|TRBJ1-5|NA
ASSLSPGDNQPQH
>TRBV3-1/TRBV3-2|TRBJ2-7|few
ASSQRGFYEQY
>TRBV28|TRBJ1-1|NA
ASSPTGGGGEAF
>TRBV7-9|TRBJ1-1|NA
ASSLPWTGNTEAF
>TRBV2|TRBJ1-1|NA
ASSEAGLQVI
>TRBV29-1|TRBJ2-1|NA
SVDLLQGNEQF
>TRBV5-1|TRBJ2-7|NA
ASSFDSLYEQY
>TRBV3-1/TRBV3-2|TRBJ2-7|NA
ASSRQTGIALEQY
>TRBV29-1|TRBJ2-7|NA
SVEGRRGSEQY
>TRBV12-3/TRBV12-4|TRBJ2-7|NA
ASSLGASYEQY
>TRBV7-9|TRBJ1-4|NA
ASKQWANEKLF
>TRBV18|TRBJ1-1|NA
ASSIQGTDTEAF
>TRBV7-3|TRBJ2-5|NA
ASSPGLDETQY
>TRBV7-2|TRBJ1-1|once
ASTEAGTGGRKAF
>TRBV5-1|TRBJ2-2|NA
ASTSPGELF
>TRBV3-1/TRBV3-2|TRBJ1-2|NA
ASSQAGKQGIYGYT
>TRBV15|TRBJ2-1|NA
ATSRGRLESYNEQF
>TRBV19|TRBJ2-5|once
ASSPTGTREETQY
>TRBV11-2|TRBJ1-1|NA
ASSLNSQTEAF
>TRBV10-3|TRBJ1-2|NA
AISESGTGLNYGYT
>TRBV5-6|TRBJ2-1|NA
ASSSLNGNEQF
>TRBV14|TRBJ2-1|once
ASSTIAGVPYNEQF
>TRBV2|TRBJ1-4|NA
ASSSVGQGTNEKLF
>TRBV6-5|TRBJ1-6|NA
ASSRRTRDSPLH
>TRBV12-3/TRBV12-4|TRBJ2-7|NA
ASRWSSYEQY
>TRBV19|TRBJ1-5|NA
ASSHRQSPNRNSNQPQH
>TRBV19|TRBJ1-1|NA
ASRRQGGTWAF
>TRBV6-4|TRBJ1-6|NA
ASYEDRTIPGGNSPLH